The rows below give T cell receptor beta chains drawn from one sample of a study of monozygotic twins with cystic fibrosis. Method: immunoSEQ multiplex PCR; TCRdb's copy keeps in-frame clones and lacks some. The sample holds 20,000 to 25,000 clones, 95% to 98% seen once. The sample was blood. These TCRs come from a girl aged 5-17 years with cystic fibrosis. The CDR3 runs from the conserved cysteine through the conserved F or W. The D gene is left open where the match is weak. Clone size is shown for a subset of rows, as once, few, many or a class of expanded clone.

j_call,clone_size,v_call,d_call,cdr3_aa,cdr3_nt
TRBJ2-7,-,TRBV7-9,TRBD2,CASSLTSGTYEQYF,TGTGCCAGCAGCTTGACTAGCGGAACCTACGAGCAGTACTTC
TRBJ1-2,-,TRBV27,TRBD1,CASSLSTGAGYTF,TGTGCCAGCAGTTTATCGACAGGGGCGGGCTACACCTTC
TRBJ2-1,-,TRBV4-3,TRBD2,CASSQGGLAVSYNEQFF,TGCGCCAGCAGCCAAGGGGGACTAGCGGTATCCTACAATGAGCAGTTCTTC
TRBJ2-7,-,TRBV7-9,-,CASSRGTGTPSSSYEQYF,TGTGCCAGCAGCCGGGGGACCGGGACTCCCTCAAGCTCCTACGAGCAGTACTTC
TRBJ2-5,-,TRBV2,TRBD2,CASSEALAGAGTQYF,TGTGCCAGCAGTGAAGCGTTAGCGGGGGCAGGGACCCAGTACTTC
TRBJ1-2,-,TRBV7-2,-,CASSPTSGLYGYTF,TGTGCCAGCAGCCCCACCTCGGGGCTATATGGCTACACCTTC
TRBJ1-5,-,TRBV10-1,-,CASSDNNQPQHF,TGCGCCAGCAGTGACAACAATCAGCCCCAGCATTTT
TRBJ1-2,-,TRBV7-9,-,CASSLEGRYGYTF,TGTGCCAGCAGCTTAGAGGGCCGCTATGGCTACACCTTC
TRBJ1-1,-,TRBV5-4,-,CASSSGTRTEAFF,TGTGCCAGCAGCTCAGGGACGAGGACTGAAGCTTTCTTT
TRBJ2-1,-,TRBV27,-,CASSPGHDEQFF,TGTGCCAGCAGTCCGGGACACGATGAGCAGTTCTTC
TRBJ1-2,-,TRBV4-3,-,CASSQDGRANYGYTF,TGCGCCAGCAGCCAAGATGGCCGAGCTAACTATGGCTACACCTTC
TRBJ1-1,-,TRBV4-3,-,CASSQDMRYGEAFF,TGCGCCAGCAGCCAAGATATGAGGTACGGTGAAGCTTTCTTT
TRBJ2-1,-,TRBV6-5,TRBD2,CASSYTSGPTYNEQFF,TGTGCCAGCAGTTACACTAGCGGGCCTACCTACAATGAGCAGTTCTTC
TRBJ1-4,-,TRBV15,-,CATSRDRAKMKELFF,TGTGCCACCAGCAGAGATCGGGCCAAAATGAAGGAACTGTTTTTT
TRBJ2-3,-,TRBV4-3,-,CASSLDSQTRDTQYF,TGCGCCAGCAGTTTAGACTCCCAAACTCGGGATACGCAGTATTTT
TRBJ1-1,-,TRBV6-5,-,CASSYTPRNTEAFF,TGTGCCAGCAGTTACACACCCAGGAACACTGAAGCTTTCTTT
TRBJ2-2,-,TRBV7-8,-,CASSLATFGTRLAGELFF,TGTGCCAGCAGCTTAGCGACGTTTGGAACTAGATTGGCCGGGGAGCTGTTTTTT
TRBJ2-3,once,TRBV6-5,-,CASSQDTSTDTQYF,TGTGCCAGCAGTCAGGACACCAGCACAGATACGCAGTATTTT
TRBJ2-3,-,TRBV9,-,CASSVYAGLGGVVDTQYF,TGTGCCAGCAGCGTGTATGCCGGCCTGGGAGGTGTAGTAGATACGCAGTATTTT
TRBJ2-5,-,TRBV10-2,-,CASRIGRGVETQYF,TGCGCCAGCAGAATCGGCAGGGGAGTCGAGACCCAGTACTTC
TRBJ2-7,-,TRBV25-1,-,CASRAPQGDEQYF,TGTGCCAGCAGAGCCCCACAGGGCGATGAGCAGTACTTC
TRBJ2-7,once,TRBV30,-,CAWSPAIGYEQYF,TGTGCCTGGAGTCCGGCGATAGGGTACGAGCAGTACTTC